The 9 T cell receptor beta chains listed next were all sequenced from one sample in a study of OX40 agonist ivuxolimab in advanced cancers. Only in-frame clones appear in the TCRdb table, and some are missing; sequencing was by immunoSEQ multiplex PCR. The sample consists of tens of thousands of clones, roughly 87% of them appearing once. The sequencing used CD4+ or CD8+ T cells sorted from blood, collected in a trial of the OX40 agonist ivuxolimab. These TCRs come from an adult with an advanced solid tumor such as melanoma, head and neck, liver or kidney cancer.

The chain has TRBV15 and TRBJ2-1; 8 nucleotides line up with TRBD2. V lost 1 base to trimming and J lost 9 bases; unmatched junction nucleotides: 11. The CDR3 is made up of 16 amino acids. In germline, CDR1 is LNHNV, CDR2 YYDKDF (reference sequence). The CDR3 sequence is CATSRVSQREQAEQFF. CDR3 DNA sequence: TGTGCCACCAGCAGAGTTTCCCAGCGGGAGCAGGCTGAGCAGTTCTTC.

The CDR3 region is CASSLGTGDTEAFF. CDR3 DNA sequence: TGCGCCAGCAGCTTGGGGACAGGGGACACTGAAGCTTTCTTT. This sequence joins TRBV5-1 and TRBJ1-1; 9 bases align to TRBD1. CDR1 and CDR2 (germline): SGHRS, YFSETQ. Trimming removed 0 bases from V and 3 bases from J; junction bases left unmatched: 0. CDR3 length equals 14 residues.

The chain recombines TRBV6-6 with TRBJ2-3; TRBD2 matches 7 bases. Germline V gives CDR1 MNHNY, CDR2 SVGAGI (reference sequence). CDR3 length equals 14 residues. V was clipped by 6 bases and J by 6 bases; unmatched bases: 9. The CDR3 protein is CASRERDQVDTQYF. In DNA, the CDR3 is TGTGCCAGCAGGGAGCGGGACCAGGTTGATACGCAGTATTTT.

CDR3: CATSRDRPNEKLFF. The CDR3 bases are TGTGCCACCAGCAGGGACAGACCAAATGAAAAACTGTTTTTT. This chain uses TRBV15 with TRBJ1-4, with D possibly being TRBD1 (6 bases). CDR3 size: 14 residues. Germline lookup yields CDR1 LNHNV and CDR2 YYDKDF (reference sequence). V dropped 3 bases and J dropped 5 bases, with 10 bases sitting between them.

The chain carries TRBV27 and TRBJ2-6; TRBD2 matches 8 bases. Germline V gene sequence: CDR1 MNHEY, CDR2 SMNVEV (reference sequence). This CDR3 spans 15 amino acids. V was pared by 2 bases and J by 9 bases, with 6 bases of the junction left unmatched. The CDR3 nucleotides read TGTGCCAGCAGTTTAACAGCGGGGGCCTTCAACGTCCTGACTTTC. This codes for CASSLTAGAFNVLTF.

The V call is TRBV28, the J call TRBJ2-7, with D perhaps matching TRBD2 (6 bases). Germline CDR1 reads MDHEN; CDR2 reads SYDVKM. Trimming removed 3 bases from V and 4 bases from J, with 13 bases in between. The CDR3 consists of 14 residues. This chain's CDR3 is CASSFEEGRYEQYF. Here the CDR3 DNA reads TGTGCCAGCAGTTTTGAGGAGGGTAGGTACGAGCAGTACTTC.

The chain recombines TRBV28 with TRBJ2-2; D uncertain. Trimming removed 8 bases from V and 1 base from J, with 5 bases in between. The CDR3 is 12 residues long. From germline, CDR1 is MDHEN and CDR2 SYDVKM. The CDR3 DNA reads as TGTGCCAGCCGGGTGAACACCGGGGAGCTGTTTTTT. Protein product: CASRVNTGELFF.

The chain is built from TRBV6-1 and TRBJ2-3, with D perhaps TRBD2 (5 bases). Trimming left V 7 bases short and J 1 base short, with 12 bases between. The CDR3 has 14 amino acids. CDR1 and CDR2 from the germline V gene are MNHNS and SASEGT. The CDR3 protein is CASMPALGTDTQYF. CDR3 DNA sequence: TGTGCCAGCATGCCGGCACTAGGCACAGATACGCAGTATTTT.

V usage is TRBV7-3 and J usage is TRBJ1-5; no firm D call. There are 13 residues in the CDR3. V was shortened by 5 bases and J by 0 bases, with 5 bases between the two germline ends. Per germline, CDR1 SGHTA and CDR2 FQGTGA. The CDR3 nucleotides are TGTGCCAGCAGCAGGGATAGCAATCAGCCCCAGCATTTT. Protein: CASSRDSNQPQHF.